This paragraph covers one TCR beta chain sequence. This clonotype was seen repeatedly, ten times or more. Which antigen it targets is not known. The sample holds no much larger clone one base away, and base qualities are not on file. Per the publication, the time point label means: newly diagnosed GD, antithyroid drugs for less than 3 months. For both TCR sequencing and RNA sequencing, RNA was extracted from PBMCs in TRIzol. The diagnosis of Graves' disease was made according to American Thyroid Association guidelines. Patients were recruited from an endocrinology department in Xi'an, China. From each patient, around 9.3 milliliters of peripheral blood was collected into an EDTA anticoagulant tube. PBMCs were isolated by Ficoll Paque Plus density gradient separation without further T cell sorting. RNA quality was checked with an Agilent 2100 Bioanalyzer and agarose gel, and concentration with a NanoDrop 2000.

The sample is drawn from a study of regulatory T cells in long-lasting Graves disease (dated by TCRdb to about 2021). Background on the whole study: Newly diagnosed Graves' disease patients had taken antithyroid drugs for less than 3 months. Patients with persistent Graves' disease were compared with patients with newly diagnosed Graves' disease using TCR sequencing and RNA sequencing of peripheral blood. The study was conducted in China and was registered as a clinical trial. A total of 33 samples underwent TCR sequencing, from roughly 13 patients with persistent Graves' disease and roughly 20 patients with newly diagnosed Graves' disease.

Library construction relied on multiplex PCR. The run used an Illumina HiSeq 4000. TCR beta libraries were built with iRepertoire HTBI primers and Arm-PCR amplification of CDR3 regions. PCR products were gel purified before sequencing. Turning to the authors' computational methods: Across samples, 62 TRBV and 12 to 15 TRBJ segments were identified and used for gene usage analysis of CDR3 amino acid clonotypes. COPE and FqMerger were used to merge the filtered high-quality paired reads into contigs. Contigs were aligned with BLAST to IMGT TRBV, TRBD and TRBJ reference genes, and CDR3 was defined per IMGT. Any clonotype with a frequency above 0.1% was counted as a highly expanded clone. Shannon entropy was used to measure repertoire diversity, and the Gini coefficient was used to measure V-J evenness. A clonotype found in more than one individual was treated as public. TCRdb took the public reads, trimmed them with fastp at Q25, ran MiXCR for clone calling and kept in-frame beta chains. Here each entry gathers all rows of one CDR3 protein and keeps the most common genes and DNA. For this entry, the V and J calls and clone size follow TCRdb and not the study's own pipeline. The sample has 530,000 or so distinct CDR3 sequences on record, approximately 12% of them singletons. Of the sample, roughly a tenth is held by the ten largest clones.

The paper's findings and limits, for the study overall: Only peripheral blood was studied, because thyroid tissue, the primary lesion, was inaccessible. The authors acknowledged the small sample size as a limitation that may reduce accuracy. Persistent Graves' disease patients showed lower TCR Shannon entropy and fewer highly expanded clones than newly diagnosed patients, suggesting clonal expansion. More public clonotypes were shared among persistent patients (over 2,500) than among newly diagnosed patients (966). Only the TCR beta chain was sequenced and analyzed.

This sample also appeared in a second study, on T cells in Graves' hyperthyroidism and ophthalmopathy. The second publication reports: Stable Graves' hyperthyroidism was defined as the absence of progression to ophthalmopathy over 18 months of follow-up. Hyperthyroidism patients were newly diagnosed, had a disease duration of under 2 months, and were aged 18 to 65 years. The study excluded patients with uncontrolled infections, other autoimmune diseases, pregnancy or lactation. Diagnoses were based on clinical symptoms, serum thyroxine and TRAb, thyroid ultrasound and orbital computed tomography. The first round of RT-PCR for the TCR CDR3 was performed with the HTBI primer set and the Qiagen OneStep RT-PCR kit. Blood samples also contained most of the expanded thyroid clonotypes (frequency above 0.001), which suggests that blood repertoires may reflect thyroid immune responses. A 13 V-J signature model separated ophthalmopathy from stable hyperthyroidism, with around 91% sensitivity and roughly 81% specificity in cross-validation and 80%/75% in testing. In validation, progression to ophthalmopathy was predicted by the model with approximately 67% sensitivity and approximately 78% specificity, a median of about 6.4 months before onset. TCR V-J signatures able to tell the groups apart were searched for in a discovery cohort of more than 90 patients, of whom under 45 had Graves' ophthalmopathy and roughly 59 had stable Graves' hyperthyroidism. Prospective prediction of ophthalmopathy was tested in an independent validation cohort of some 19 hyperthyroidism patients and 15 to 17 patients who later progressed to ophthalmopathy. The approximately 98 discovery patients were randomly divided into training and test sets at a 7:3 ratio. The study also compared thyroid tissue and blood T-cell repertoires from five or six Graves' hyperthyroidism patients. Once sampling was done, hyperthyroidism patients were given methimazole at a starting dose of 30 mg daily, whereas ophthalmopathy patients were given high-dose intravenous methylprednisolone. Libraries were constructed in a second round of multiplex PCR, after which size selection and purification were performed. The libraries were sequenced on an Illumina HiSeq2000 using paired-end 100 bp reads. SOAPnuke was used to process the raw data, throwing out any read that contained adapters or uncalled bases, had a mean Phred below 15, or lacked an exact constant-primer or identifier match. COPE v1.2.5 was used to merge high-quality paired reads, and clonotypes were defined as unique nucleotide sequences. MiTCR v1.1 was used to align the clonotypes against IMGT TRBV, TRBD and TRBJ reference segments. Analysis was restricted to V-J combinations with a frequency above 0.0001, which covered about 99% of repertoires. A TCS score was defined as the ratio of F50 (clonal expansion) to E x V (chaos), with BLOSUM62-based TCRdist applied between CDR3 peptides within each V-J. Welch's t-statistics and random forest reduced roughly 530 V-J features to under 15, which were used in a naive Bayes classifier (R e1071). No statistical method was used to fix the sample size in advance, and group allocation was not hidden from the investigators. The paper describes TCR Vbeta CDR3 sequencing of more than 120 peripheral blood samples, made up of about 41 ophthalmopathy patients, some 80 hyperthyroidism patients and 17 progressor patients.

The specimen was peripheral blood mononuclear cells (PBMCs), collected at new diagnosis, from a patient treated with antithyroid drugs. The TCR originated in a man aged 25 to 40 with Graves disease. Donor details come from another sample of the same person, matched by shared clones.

CDR3 loop: CSAPLTGGDGYEQFF. The nucleotide sequence reads as follows: TGCAGTGCTCCGCTCACAGGGGGCGACGGGTATGAGCAGTTCTTC. The sequence links TRBV20-1 to TRBJ2-1; TRBD1 aligns with 9 central bases. Including the terminal cysteine and phenylalanine, the CDR3 comprises 15 residues. Solely the CDR3 DNA is kept, with 45 bases framed from the first base. Clipping removes 5 bases from V and 8 bases from J, with 13 as the unmatched junction base count. The germline V gene encodes CDR1 DFQATT and CDR2 SNEGSKA (reference sequence).